Following are 31 T cell receptor beta chains from one sample sequenced in a study of identical twins (dated by TCRdb to the mid-2010s). Libraries were prepared through 5' RACE. Sequenced using an Illumina HiSeq 2000. The public reads were run again by TCRdb, first through fastp at Q25 and then through MiXCR, and only productive beta chains were kept. Records with the same CDR3 protein are collapsed into one entry carrying the most frequent genes and DNA. The table for this sample lists a few hundred thousand distinct CDR3 sequences; approximately 15% of them were counted only once. Jointly, the top ten make up approximately 1% of the sample. These data also formed part of another study, on yellow fever vaccine responses in identical twins.

The sequenced sample was CD4+ T cells sorted from blood. The receptors were gathered from a woman younger than 30 in good health.

In this sample, this clonotype turned up many times. This chain connects TRBV20-1 to TRBJ2-1, with D tentatively TRBD2 (6 bases). The CDR3 length is 13 residues. Per germline, CDR1 DFQATT and CDR2 SNEGSKA (reference sequence). Trimming took off 1 base at V and 4 bases at J, with 8 bases between the two ends. CDR3: CSARVGGYNEQFF. The CDR3 DNA reads as TGCAGTGCTAGAGTTGGGGGGTACAATGAGCAGTTCTTC.

CDR3 sequence: CASSQGQDNSPLHF. CDR3 bases: TGCGCCAGCAGCCAAGGACAGGATAATTCACCCCTCCACTTT. The chain uses TRBV4-3 and TRBJ1-6; D may be TRBD1 (6 bases). The V gene's germline CDR1 is LGHNA and CDR2 YSLEER. The CDR3 has 14 amino acids. Trimming cost V 1 base and J 5 bases, with 6 bases left between them.

J is TRBJ2-7 and V is TRBV7-2; 13 bases map to TRBD2. V lost 3 bases to trimming and J lost 5 bases; unmatched junction nucleotides: 4. This CDR3 contains 15 residues. Germline V gene data show CDR1 as SGHTA and CDR2 as FQGNSA. CDR3 sequence: CASSFWTSGSDEQYF. CDR3 bases: TGTGCCAGCAGCTTTTGGACTAGCGGGAGCGACGAGCAGTACTTC.

The sample holds a few counts of this clonotype. V usage is TRBV7-9 and J usage is TRBJ2-1; maybe TRBD1 (6 bases). Trimming took 0 bases from V and 8 from J, leaving 14 bases between them. CDR1 is SEHNR and CDR2 is FQNEAQ in the germline V gene (reference sequence). The CDR3 totals 15 residues. In DNA, the CDR3 is TGTGCCAGCAGCTTAGCGGGGGCAGGGATCCATGAGCAGTTCTTC. Its protein is CASSLAGAGIHEQFF.

This clonotype was detected many times. The gene calls are TRBV3-1 and TRBJ1-5; no clear D gene. With 0 bases removed from V and 6 bases from J, the gap between germline ends came to 3 bases. Per the germline V gene, CDR1 is LGHDT and CDR2 is YNNKEL (reference sequence). This CDR3 region has 12 residues. As DNA, the CDR3 is TGTGCCAGCAGCCAAGAGGGTCAGCCCCAGCATTTT. It specifies CASSQEGQPQHF.

The V gene is TRBV28, the J gene TRBJ2-2; TRBD1 or TRBD2 may be the D gene (5 bases each). Germline CDR1 reads MDHEN; CDR2 reads SYDVKM. Deletions cut 7 bases from V and 0 bases from J, with 15 bases between. This CDR3 has 16 residues. CDR3 DNA sequence: TGTGCCAGCATCGAAACGGGGCTGGCGAACACCGGGGAGCTGTTTTTT. It translates to CASIETGLANTGELFF.

The chain carries TRBV6-2 or TRBV6-3 and TRBJ1-6; D might be TRBD1 (5 bases). The CDR3 is made up of 14 amino acids. V was pared by 7 bases and J by 9 bases, with 16 bases between. The germline V gene encodes CDR1 MNHEY and CDR2 SVGEGT. This CDR3 is CASTSTGGFSPLHF. The CDR3 nucleotides read TGTGCCAGCACCTCTACCGGGGGGTTTTCACCCCTCCACTTT.

The genes are TRBV20-1 and TRBJ2-1; perhaps TRBD2 as D (5 bases). V was cut by 7 bases and J by 6 bases, with 16 bases left in between. CDR1 DFQATT and CDR2 SNEGSKA come from the germline V gene (reference sequence). This CDR3 region has 13 residues. The CDR3 nucleotides are TGCAGTGGTCCGGACTCAAAGATCAATGAGCAGTTCTTC. It translates to CSGPDSKINEQFF.

The chain joins TRBV20-1 to TRBJ2-3; 11 bases agree with TRBD2. J lost 3 bases, V lost 6 bases, and 11 bases had no gene match. CDR3 length: 16 amino acids. In germline, CDR1 is DFQATT, CDR2 SNEGSKA (reference sequence). The CDR3 reads CSAVGLAGGLTDTQYF. CDR3 DNA: TGCAGTGCGGTTGGGCTAGCGGGAGGTCTGACAGATACGCAGTATTTT.

J is TRBJ2-3 and V is TRBV20-1; the match to TRBD1 covers 12 bases. The germline CDR1 and CDR2 sequences are DFQATT and SNEGSKA (reference sequence). Trimming removed 0 bases from V and 6 bases from J; junction bases left unmatched: 16. CDR3 length equals 19 residues. CDR3 residues: CSARDIQAWGQGARDTQYF. The CDR3 nucleotides are TGCAGTGCTAGAGATATACAAGCCTGGGGACAGGGGGCGAGGGATACGCAGTATTTT.

The J gene is TRBJ2-2, the V gene TRBV12-3 or TRBV12-4, with D possibly matching TRBD2 (6 bases). The CDR3 runs 13 residues. The V and J ends lost 10 bases and 2 bases respectively, with 11 bases between them. The CDR3 spells CAKGTLNTGELFF. As DNA, the CDR3 is TGTGCCAAAGGGACTCTTAACACCGGGGAGCTGTTTTTT.

J is TRBJ2-3 and V is TRBV29-1, with D unresolved. The CDR3 contains 13 residues. Germline assignment: CDR1 SQVTM and CDR2 ANQGSEA. The CDR3: CSFLDPSTDTQYF. CDR3 bases: TGCAGTTTCCTCGACCCTAGCACAGATACGCAGTATTTT.

This clonotype was seen a few times. The chain links TRBV20-1 to TRBJ2-5; D uncertain. CDR1 DFQATT and CDR2 SNEGSKA come from the germline V gene (reference sequence). This CDR3 region has 12 residues. V lost 2 bases and J lost 2, with 6 bases in between. The CDR3 protein is CSARPLQETQYF. CDR3 coding DNA: TGCAGTGCTAGACCCCTACAAGAGACCCAGTACTTC.

The J gene is TRBJ2-5, the V gene TRBV7-2; D not resolved. V lost 4 bases to trimming and J lost 4 bases, with 7 bases between them. Looked up from germline, CDR1 is SGHTA and CDR2 is FQGNSA. The CDR3 totals 12 residues. Here the CDR3 DNA reads TGTGCCAGCAGCTCCAACACAGAGACCCAGTACTTC. This gives the protein CASSSNTETQYF.

V usage is TRBV5-1 and J usage is TRBJ2-2; tentative D call: TRBD2 (7 bases). Per the germline V gene, CDR1 is SGHRS and CDR2 is YFSETQ. The CDR3 extends over 15 amino acids. Trimming pared 6 bases from V and 4 bases from J, leaving 16 bases between. CDR3: CASTPGGPFTGELFF. The CDR3 DNA reads TGCGCCAGCACCCCGGGGGGCCCGTTCACCGGGGAGCTGTTTTTT.

This clonotype was seen a handful of times. CDR3 protein: CSARIPRLAGEIYEQFF. CDR3 coding DNA: TGCAGTGCTAGGATACCAAGACTAGCGGGAGAGATATATGAGCAGTTCTTC. The chain combines TRBV20-1 with TRBJ2-1; 12 positions match TRBD2. The ends lost 3 bases at V and 8 bases at J; junction bases unmatched: 14. The CDR3 contains 17 residues. Germline CDR1 reads DFQATT; CDR2 reads SNEGSKA (reference sequence).

This clonotype occurred a few times. This chain uses TRBV6-1 with TRBJ2-5; 8 bases line up with TRBD2. The CDR3 extends over 15 amino acids. V shed 7 bases and J 7 bases; nucleotides not matched to a gene: 14. Looked up from germline, CDR1 is MNHNS and CDR2 is SASEGT. Here the CDR3 reads CASTQWTSRPSTQYF. The CDR3 nucleotides are TGTGCCAGCACCCAATGGACTAGCCGACCCTCGACCCAGTACTTC.

The rearrangement joins TRBV3-1 to TRBJ2-7; no clear D gene. The CDR3 has 13 residues. Germline V CDR1 and CDR2: LGHDT, YNNKEL (reference sequence). Trimming stripped 2 bases from V and 5 bases from J, with 10 bases between. The CDR3 protein is CASSQIDRDEQYF. The DNA of the CDR3 is TGTGCCAGCAGCCAAATTGACCGGGACGAGCAGTACTTC.

This clonotype was counted at least ten times. The CDR3: CSASLLAGATDTQYF. CDR3 DNA: TGCAGTGCTAGTCTCCTAGCGGGGGCCACAGATACGCAGTATTTT. V and J are TRBV20-1 and TRBJ2-3, with 10 bases matching TRBD2. Germline V CDR1 and CDR2: DFQATT, SNEGSKA (reference sequence). The CDR3 loop spans 15 amino acids. The ends lost 3 bases at V and 2 bases at J; junction bases unmatched: 5.

The V gene is TRBV10-1, the J gene TRBJ2-1, with 8 bases that match TRBD2. V lost 11 bases and J lost 3; bases outside the gene matches: 12. The CDR3 contains 15 residues. CDR1 is WNHNN, CDR2 SYGVQD, per germline (reference sequence). The CDR3 sequence: CAGVKELADYNEQFF. The CDR3, as DNA: TGCGCCGGGGTAAAAGAACTAGCGGACTACAATGAGCAGTTCTTC.

The table lists this clonotype with many counts. The chain carries TRBV24-1 and TRBJ2-2; 9 bases fit TRBD2. Trimming at V came to 1 base and at J to 2 bases, leaving 4 bases not matched to a gene. Germline values: CDR1 KGHDR, CDR2 SFDVKD. The CDR3 is 17 amino acids. CDR3 loop: CATSDLAGGLNTGELFF. Written as DNA, the CDR3 is TGTGCCACCAGTGATTTAGCGGGGGGCCTAAACACCGGGGAGCTGTTTTTT.

The rearrangement uses TRBV29-1 and TRBJ2-5; 9 bases are a match to TRBD1. CDR3 length: 12 residues. Germline V gene data show CDR1 as SQVTM and CDR2 as ANQGSEA. Trimming cost V 4 bases and J 5 bases; bases outside gene matches: 2. The CDR3 bases are TGCAGCGTTGGGGGACAGGGTGAGACCCAGTACTTC. Translation gives CSVGGQGETQYF.

CDR3 DNA sequence: TGTGCCAGCAGAAGGGATACCGGGGAGCTGTTTTTT. It is translated as CASRRDTGELFF. This chain connects TRBV2 to TRBJ2-2, with D uncertain. V was shortened by 6 bases and J by 5 bases, with 7 bases between the two germline ends. The CDR3 spans 12 residues. The germline V gene encodes CDR1 SNHLY and CDR2 FYNNEI. Variable domain in full (rest from reference TRBV2 and TRBJ2-2): EPEVTQTPSHQVTQMGQEVILRCVPISNHLYFYWYRQILGQKVEFLVSFYNNEISEKSEIFDDQFSVERPDGSNFTLKIRSTKLEDSAMYFCASRRDTGELFFGEGSRLTVL.

V is TRBV30 and J is TRBJ1-1; D unclear. Deletions cut 7 bases from V and 5 bases from J, with 11 bases between. Germline V CDR1 and CDR2: GTSNPN, SVGIG (reference sequence). CDR3 length: 11 residues. The CDR3 DNA follows: TGTGCCTCTGGAGAGGAGACTGAAGCTTTCTTT. Its translation is CASGEETEAFF.

This clonotype was found many times. The gene calls are TRBV15 and TRBJ2-3, with a weak D call TRBD2 (6 bases). Germline values: CDR1 LNHNV, CDR2 YYDKDF (reference sequence). This CDR3 spans 16 amino acids. V shed 1 base and J shed 6 bases, with 17 bases lying between them. This CDR3 is CATSRAEWGDDDTQYF. CDR3 in DNA: TGTGCCACCAGCAGAGCGGAGTGGGGGGATGATGATACGCAGTATTTT.

The chain has TRBV29-1 and TRBJ2-2; D is unresolved. V was shortened by 2 bases and J by 3 bases, with 19 bases between the two germline ends. Germline CDR1 SQVTM, CDR2 ANQGSEA. This CDR3 has 17 residues. Here the CDR3 DNA reads TGCAGCGTTGAACTTCAATCAGGAATACTCGACACCGGGGAGCTGTTTTTT. Protein: CSVELQSGILDTGELFF.

This clonotype was found many times. The genes are TRBV20-1 and TRBJ2-3; tentatively, D is TRBD1 (5 bases). CDR1 is DFQATT, CDR2 SNEGSKA, per germline (reference sequence). The germline V and J ends were trimmed by 3 bases and 4 bases, with 20 bases remaining between them. This CDR3 region has 16 residues. CDR3 in amino acids: CSASPGPGEGADTQYF. The CDR3 coding sequence is TGCAGTGCTAGCCCGGGCCCTGGGGAAGGGGCAGATACGCAGTATTTT.

V usage is TRBV6-5 and J usage is TRBJ1-1, with D tentatively TRBD1 (5 bases). Germline V gene sequence: CDR1 MNHEY, CDR2 SVGAGI. V was shortened by 3 bases and J by 0 bases, with 14 bases between the two germline ends. The CDR3 runs 16 residues. The CDR3: CASSYLVAGLNTEAFF. CDR3 bases: TGTGCCAGCAGTTATTTGGTCGCAGGGCTGAACACTGAAGCTTTCTTT.

In its sample, this clonotype was seen a few times. V usage is TRBV20-1 and J usage is TRBJ2-7; D remains ambiguous. This CDR3 is built from 13 residues. V lost 6 bases and J lost 7, with 19 bases in between. The germline V gene encodes CDR1 DFQATT and CDR2 SNEGSKA (reference sequence). The CDR3 DNA sequence: TGCAGTGCAGCAGACCCGCCCAGCCCGGAGCAGTACTTC. Its translation is CSAADPPSPEQYF.

The genes are TRBV6-5 and TRBJ1-1, with 9 bases lining up with TRBD1. V trimming: 2 bases; J trimming: 5 bases; junction bases outside the gene matches: 3. The CDR3 consists of 14 residues. The germline V gene encodes CDR1 MNHEY and CDR2 SVGAGI. Here the CDR3 reads CASSYGTGRTEAFF. In DNA, the CDR3 is TGTGCCAGCAGTTACGGGACAGGGCGAACTGAAGCTTTCTTT.

A few counts support this clonotype. The chain employs TRBV4-3 and TRBJ1-4; perhaps TRBD1 as D (6 bases). CDR3 length: 16 amino acids. V lost 0 bases, J lost 8 bases, and 16 bases lay in between. Germline CDR1 and CDR2: LGHNA and YSLEER. CDR3 amino acids: CASSQDTGRDEEKLFF. CDR3 DNA: TGCGCCAGCAGCCAAGATACAGGGCGGGATGAGGAAAAACTGTTTTTT.